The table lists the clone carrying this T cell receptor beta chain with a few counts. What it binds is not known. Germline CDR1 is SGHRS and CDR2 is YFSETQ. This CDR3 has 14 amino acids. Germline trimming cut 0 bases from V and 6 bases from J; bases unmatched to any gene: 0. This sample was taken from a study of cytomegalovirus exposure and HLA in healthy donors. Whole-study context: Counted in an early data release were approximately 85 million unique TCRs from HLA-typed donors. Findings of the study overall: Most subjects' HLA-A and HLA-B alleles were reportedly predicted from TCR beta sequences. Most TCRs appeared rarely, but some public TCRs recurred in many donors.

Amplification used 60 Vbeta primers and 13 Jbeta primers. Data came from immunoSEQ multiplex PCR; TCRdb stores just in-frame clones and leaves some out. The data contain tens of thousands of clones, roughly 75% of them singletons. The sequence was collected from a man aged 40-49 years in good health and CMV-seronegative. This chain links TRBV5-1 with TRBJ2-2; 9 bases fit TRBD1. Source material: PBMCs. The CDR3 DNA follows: TGCGCCAGCAGCTTGGGACAGGGGGCCGGGGAGCTGTTTTTT. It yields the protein CASSLGQGAGELFF.